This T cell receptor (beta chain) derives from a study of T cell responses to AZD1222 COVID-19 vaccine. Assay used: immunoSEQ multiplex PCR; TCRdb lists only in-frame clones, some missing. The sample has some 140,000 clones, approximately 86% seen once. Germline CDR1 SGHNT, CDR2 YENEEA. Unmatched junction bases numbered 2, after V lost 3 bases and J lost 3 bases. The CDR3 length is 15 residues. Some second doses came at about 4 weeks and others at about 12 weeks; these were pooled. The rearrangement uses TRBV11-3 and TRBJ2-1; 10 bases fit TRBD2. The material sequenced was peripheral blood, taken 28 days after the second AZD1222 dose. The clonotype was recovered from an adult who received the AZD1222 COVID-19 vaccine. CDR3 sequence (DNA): TGTGCCAGCAGCTTTGGGACTAGCGTCTACAATGAGCAGTTCTTC. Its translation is CASSFGTSVYNEQFF.